A single sample is the source of the 16 T cell receptor beta chains below, sequenced in a study of T cells after yellow fever vaccination. Using its own MiXCR run on the 5' RACE reads, TCRdb lists one record per CDR3 protein. The data contain roughly 320,000 distinct CDR3 sequences, roughly 10% of them singletons. The sequencing used CD4+ T cells sorted from PBMCs, collected 45 days after the yellow fever booster vaccination. All receptors derive from a man between 18 and 29 years old who received the YFV17D yellow fever vaccine.

The chain couples TRBV6-5 to TRBJ1-2; 11 bases are shared with TRBD1. CDR1 is MNHEY and CDR2 is SVGAGI in the germline V gene. The CDR3 covers 14 residues. V shed 6 bases, J shed 2 bases, and the junction held 2 bases outside the gene matches. The CDR3 region is CASRRDRGNYGYTF. CDR3 sequence (DNA): TGTGCCAGCAGGAGGGACAGGGGGAACTATGGCTACACCTTC.

This clonotype appeared a few times. This chain joins TRBV27 and TRBJ1-2, with D unresolved. CDR3 length equals 14 residues. V was pared by 5 bases and J by 2 bases, with 12 bases between. CDR1 is MNHEY, CDR2 SMNVEV, per germline (reference sequence). The chain's CDR3 is CASSRSTKNYGYTF. The CDR3 nucleotides are TGTGCCAGCAGTCGCTCAACAAAGAACTATGGCTACACCTTC.

V is TRBV28 and J is TRBJ2-3; D may match TRBD1 or TRBD2 (6 bases each). This CDR3 spans 13 amino acids. V shed 6 bases and J shed 8 bases, with 15 bases lying between them. CDR1 MDHEN and CDR2 SYDVKM come from the germline V gene. CDR3 coding DNA: TGTGCCAGCAGCCTAGGGGGGATTGGTACGCAGTATTTT. Protein: CASSLGGIGTQYF.

This clonotype was seen repeatedly, ten times or more. The rearrangement links TRBV7-2 to TRBJ1-1, with D possibly TRBD1 on 5 matching bases. V dropped 4 bases and J dropped 0 bases, with 21 bases sitting between them. The CDR3 spans 18 residues. Germline loops: CDR1 SGHTA, CDR2 FQGNSA. The CDR3 loop is CASSSRGGGVPMNTEAFF. The CDR3 region has the DNA TGTGCCAGCAGCTCGAGGGGTGGAGGGGTGCCAATGAACACTGAAGCTTTCTTT.

At least ten counts were recorded for this clonotype. The rearrangement links TRBV29-1 to TRBJ1-1; 9 nucleotides align to TRBD1. Losses at the gene ends were 3 bases for V and 3 bases for J; bases not matched to a gene: 5. CDR1 SQVTM and CDR2 ANQGSEA come from the germline V gene. The CDR3 spans 14 residues. The CDR3 spells CSVEWDRVHTEAFF. CDR3 nucleotides: TGCAGCGTTGAGTGGGACAGGGTCCACACTGAAGCTTTCTTT.

The rearrangement uses TRBV6-2 or TRBV6-3 and TRBJ2-1, with D tentatively TRBD1 or TRBD2 (5 bases each). CDR1 is MNHEY, CDR2 SVGEGT, per germline. This CDR3 has 12 residues. V was clipped by 8 bases and J by 2 bases, with 7 bases between them. Here the CDR3 DNA reads TGTGCCAGCGGGGGAACCTACAATGAGCAGTTCTTC. This codes for CASGGTYNEQFF.

The table lists this clonotype with many counts. V usage is TRBV5-1 and J usage is TRBJ2-1; 8 bases fit TRBD1. Germline lookup yields CDR1 SGHRS and CDR2 YFSETQ. V lost 7 bases and J lost 6; bases outside the gene matches: 9. The CDR3 extends over 14 amino acids. CDR3 residues: CASGEQGASNEQFF. CDR3 coding DNA: TGCGCCAGCGGGGAGCAGGGGGCATCCAATGAGCAGTTCTTC.

This clonotype was recorded a few times. This rearrangement joins TRBV7-3 to TRBJ2-7; D is unresolved. The CDR3 has 13 amino acids. The V gene's germline CDR1 is SGHTA and CDR2 FQGTGA. Deletions cut 6 bases from V and 0 bases from J, with 9 bases between. CDR3 loop: CASRSTASYEQYV. CDR3 DNA: TGTGCCAGCAGGTCCACCGCCTCCTACGAGCAGTACGTC.

V is TRBV20-1 and J is TRBJ2-7; no clear D. Germline V gives CDR1 DFQATT, CDR2 SNEGSKA (reference sequence). This CDR3 is built from 10 residues. V lost 5 bases to trimming and J lost 3 bases, with 5 bases between them. CDR3 nucleotide sequence: TGCAGTGCTTGGGACTACGAGCAGTACTTC. Amino acid sequence: CSAWDYEQYF.

In this sample, this clonotype turned up a few times. The J gene is TRBJ1-1, the V gene TRBV2, with D tentatively TRBD1 (6 bases). CDR3 length: 14 residues. Trimming left V 2 bases short and J 11 bases short, with 18 bases between. Per the germline V gene, CDR1 is SNHLY and CDR2 is FYNNEI. CDR3: CASSETGTAGQAFF. In DNA form, the CDR3 reads TGTGCCAGCAGTGAAACAGGGACGGCAGGGCAGGCTTTCTTT.

This clonotype was detected only a few times. This chain uses TRBV20-1 with TRBJ2-5; TRBD2 matches at 12 bases. With V trimmed by 0 bases and J by 1 base, 3 bases remained unmatched. The CDR3 runs 16 residues. CDR1 and CDR2 from the germline V gene are DFQATT and SNEGSKA (reference sequence). The CDR3, as DNA: TGCAGTGCTAGAGAGGGACTAGCGGGCTTCCAAGAGACCCAGTACTTC. It is translated as CSAREGLAGFQETQYF.

The J gene is TRBJ2-3, the V gene TRBV19; 7 positions agree with TRBD2. The CDR3 is made up of 15 amino acids. The germline V gene has CDR1 LNHDA and CDR2 SQIVND (reference sequence). The J segment lost 2 bases and the V segment lost 3 bases, leaving 5 bases of the junction unmatched. The CDR3 protein is CASSMGTISTDTQYF. The DNA of the CDR3 is TGTGCCAGTAGTATGGGGACTATTTCCACAGATACGCAGTATTTT.

The chain links TRBV7-8 to TRBJ2-7; D might be TRBD2 (6 bases). The CDR3 is 14 residues long. Trimming pared 2 bases from V and 6 bases from J, leaving 14 bases between. Germline values: CDR1 SGHVS, CDR2 FQNEAQ. The CDR3 spells CASSLRASVREQYV. The DNA of the CDR3 is TGTGCCAGCAGCTTAAGGGCTAGCGTGCGCGAGCAGTACGTC.

This clonotype was recorded once. This sequence joins TRBV9 and TRBJ2-2; D is perhaps TRBD1 (5 bases). V lost 0 bases to trimming and J lost 4 bases, with 10 bases between them. CDR1 and CDR2 (germline): SGDLS, YYNGEE. The CDR3 contains 15 residues. This chain's CDR3 is CASSVGGAGTGELFF. In nucleotides, the CDR3 is TGTGCCAGCAGCGTAGGGGGCGCCGGCACCGGGGAGCTGTTTTTT.

The sample holds a few counts of this clonotype. This CDR3 is CASSGSSTSGGADTQYF. Here the CDR3 DNA reads TGTGCCAGCAGCGGCTCATCGACTAGCGGGGGGGCCGATACGCAGTATTTT. The chain recombines TRBV9 with TRBJ2-3; 14 bases line up with TRBD2. V dropped 3 bases and J dropped 6; count of bases not matched to a gene: 9. The CDR3 runs to 17 residues. Germline V gene sequence: CDR1 SGDLS, CDR2 YYNGEE.

This clonotype was counted at least ten times. The genes are TRBV11-3 and TRBJ2-3; 9 positions agree with TRBD2. Germline lookup yields CDR1 SGHNT and CDR2 YENEEA. J lost 5 bases, V lost 5 bases, and 2 bases had no gene match. This CDR3 has 13 residues. CDR3 nucleotide sequence: TGTGCCAGCAGCGCGGGGGGGGGAGATACGCAGTATTTT. Amino acid sequence: CASSAGGGDTQYF.